The clone carrying this T cell receptor beta chain was observed a handful of times. These data come from a study of CD8 T cells in Susac syndrome. The authors carried out high-throughput sequencing of TCR beta. They applied it to CD8+ and CD4+ T cells obtained from blood. TEMRA cells were FACS-enriched, while CD8+ and CD4+ T cells were negatively isolated. Deletions cut 11 bases from V and 5 bases from J, with 6 bases between. The germline CDR1 and CDR2 sequences are LNHDA and SQIVND (reference sequence). The CDR3 consists of 9 residues. Reverse transcription of about 0.45 to 1 ug RNA was performed with random hexamers. Amplification of TCR beta CDR3 was carried out by immunoSEQ multiplex PCR, which covered 54 Vbeta and 13 Jbeta segments. A single record per CDR3 protein comes from TCRdb applying MiXCR to the immunoSEQ multiplex PCR reads. The sample lists some 130,000 distinct CDR3 sequences, around 91% seen once, with 0.24% in the top ten.

The sequencing input was CD8+ T cells from PBMCs. The J gene is TRBJ1-1, the V gene TRBV19; no definite D call. This TCR was sampled from a human donor with multiple sclerosis. The CDR3 region is CASGTEAFF. In DNA, the CDR3 is TGTGCCTCGGGGACTGAAGCTTTCTTT.